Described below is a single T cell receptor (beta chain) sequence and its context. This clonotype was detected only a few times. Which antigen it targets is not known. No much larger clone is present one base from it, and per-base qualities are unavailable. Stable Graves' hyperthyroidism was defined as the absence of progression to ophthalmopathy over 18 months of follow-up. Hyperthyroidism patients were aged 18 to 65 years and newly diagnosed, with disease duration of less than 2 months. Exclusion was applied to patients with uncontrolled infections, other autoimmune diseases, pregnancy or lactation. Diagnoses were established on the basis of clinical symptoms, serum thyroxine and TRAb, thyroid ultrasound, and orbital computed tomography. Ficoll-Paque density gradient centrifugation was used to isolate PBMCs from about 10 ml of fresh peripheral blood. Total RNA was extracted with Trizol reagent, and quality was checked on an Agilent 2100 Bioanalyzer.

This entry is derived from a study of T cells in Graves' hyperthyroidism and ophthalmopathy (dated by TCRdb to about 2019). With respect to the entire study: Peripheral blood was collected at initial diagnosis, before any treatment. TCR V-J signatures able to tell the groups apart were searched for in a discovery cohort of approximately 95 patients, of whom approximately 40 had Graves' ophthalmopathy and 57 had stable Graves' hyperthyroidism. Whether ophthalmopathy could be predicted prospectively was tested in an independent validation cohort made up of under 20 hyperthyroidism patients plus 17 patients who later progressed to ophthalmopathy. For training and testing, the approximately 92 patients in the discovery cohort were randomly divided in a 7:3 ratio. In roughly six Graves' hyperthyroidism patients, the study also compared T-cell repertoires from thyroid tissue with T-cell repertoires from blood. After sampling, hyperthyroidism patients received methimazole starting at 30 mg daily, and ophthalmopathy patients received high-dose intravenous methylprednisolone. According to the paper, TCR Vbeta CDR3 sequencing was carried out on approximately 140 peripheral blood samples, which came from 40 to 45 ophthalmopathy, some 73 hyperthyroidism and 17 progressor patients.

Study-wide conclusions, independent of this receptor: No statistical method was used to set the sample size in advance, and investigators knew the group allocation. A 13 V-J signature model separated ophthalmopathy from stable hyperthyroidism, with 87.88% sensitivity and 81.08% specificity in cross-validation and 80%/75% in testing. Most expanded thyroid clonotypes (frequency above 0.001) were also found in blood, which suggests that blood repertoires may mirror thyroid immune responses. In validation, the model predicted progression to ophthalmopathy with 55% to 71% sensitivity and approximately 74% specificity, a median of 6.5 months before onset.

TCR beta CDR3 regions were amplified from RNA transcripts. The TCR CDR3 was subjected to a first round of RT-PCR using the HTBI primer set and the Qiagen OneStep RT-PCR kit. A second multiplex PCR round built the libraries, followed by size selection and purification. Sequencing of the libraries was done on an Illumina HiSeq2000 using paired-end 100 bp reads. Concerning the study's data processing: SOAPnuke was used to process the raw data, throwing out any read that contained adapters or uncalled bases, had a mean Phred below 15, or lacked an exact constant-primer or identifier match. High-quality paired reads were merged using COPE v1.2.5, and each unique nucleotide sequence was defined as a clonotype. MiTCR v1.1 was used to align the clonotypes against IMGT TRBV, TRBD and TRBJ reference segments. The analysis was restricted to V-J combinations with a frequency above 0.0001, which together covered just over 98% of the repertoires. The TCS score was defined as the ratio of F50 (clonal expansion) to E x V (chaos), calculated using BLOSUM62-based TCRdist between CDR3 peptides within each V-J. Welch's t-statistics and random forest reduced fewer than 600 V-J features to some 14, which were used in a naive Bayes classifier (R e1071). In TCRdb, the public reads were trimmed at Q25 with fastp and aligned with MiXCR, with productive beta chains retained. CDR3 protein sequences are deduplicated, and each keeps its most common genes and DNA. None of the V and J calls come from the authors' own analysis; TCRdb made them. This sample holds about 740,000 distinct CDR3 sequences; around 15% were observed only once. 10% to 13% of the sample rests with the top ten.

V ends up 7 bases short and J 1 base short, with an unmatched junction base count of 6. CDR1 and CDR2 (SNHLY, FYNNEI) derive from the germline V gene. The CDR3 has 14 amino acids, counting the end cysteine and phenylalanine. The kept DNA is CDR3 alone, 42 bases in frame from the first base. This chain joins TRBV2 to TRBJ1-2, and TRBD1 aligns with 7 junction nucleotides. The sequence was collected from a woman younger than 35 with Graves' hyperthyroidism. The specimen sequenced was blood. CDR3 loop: CASKRQGINYGYTF. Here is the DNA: TGTGCCAGCAAAAGACAGGGCATTAACTATGGCTACACCTTC.